This T cell receptor (beta chain) is from a study of T cell responses to AZD1222 COVID-19 vaccine. The protocol was immunoSEQ multiplex PCR, while the TCRdb copy is restricted to in-frame clones and leaves out a portion. The sample consists of 70,000 or so clones, roughly 84% of them appearing once. Germline V CDR1 and CDR2: SGDLS, YYNGEE. This CDR3 has 13 amino acids. V lost 0 bases and J lost 7, with 10 bases in between. General study findings and limits: A mostly white British donor set with more females was recruited, and clonal diversity was possibly underestimated.

This clone has only one observation. Its antigen is unknown. The material was peripheral blood, obtained on day 0 of AZD1222 vaccination. The chain employs TRBV9 and TRBJ1-2; no reliable D call. The TCR originated in an adult in good health. CDR3 bases: TGTGCCAGCAGCGTAGAGGCAGAGGGTGGCTACACCTTC. Encoded protein: CASSVEAEGGYTF. The full variable domain, completed using reference TRBV9 and TRBJ1-2, is DSGVTQTPKHLITATGQRVTLRCSPRSGDLSVYWYQQSLDQGLQFLIQYYNGEERAKGNILERFSAQQFPDLHSELNLSSLELGDSALYFCASSVEAEGGYTFGSGTRLTVV.